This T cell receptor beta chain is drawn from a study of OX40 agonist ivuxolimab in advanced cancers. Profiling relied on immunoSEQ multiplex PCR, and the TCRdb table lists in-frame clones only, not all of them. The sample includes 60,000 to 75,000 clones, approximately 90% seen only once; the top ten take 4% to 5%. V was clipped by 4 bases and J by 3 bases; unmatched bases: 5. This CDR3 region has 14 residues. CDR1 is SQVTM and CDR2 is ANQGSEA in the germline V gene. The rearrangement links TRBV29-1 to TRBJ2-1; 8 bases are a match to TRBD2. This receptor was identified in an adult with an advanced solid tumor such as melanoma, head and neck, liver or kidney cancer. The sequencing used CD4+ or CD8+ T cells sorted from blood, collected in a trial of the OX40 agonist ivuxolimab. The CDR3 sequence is CSVGIAGHYNEQFF. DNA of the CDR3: TGCAGCGTTGGCATAGCGGGACACTACAATGAGCAGTTCTTC.